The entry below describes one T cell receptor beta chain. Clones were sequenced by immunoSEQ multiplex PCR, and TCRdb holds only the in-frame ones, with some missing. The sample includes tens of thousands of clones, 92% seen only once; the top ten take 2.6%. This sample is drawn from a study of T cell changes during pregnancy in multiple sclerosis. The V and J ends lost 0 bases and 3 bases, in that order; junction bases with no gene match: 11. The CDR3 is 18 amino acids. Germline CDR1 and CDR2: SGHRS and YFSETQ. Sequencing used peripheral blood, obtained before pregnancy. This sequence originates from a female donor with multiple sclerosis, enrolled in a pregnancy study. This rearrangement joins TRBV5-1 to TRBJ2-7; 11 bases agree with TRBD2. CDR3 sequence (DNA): TGCGCCAGCAGCTTGGCCCTTTCGACTAGCGGGATTAACTACGAGCAGTACTTC. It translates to CASSLALSTSGINYEQYF.